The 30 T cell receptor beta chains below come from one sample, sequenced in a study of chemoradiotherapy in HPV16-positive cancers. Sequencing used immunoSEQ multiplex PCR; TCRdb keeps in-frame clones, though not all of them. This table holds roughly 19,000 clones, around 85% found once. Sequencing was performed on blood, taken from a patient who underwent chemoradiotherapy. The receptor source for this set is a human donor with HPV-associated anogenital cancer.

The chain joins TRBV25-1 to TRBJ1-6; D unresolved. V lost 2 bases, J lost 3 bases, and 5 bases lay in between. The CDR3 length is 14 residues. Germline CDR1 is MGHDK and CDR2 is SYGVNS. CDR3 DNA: TGTGCCAGCAGTGAAAACAGCTATAATTCACCCCTCCACTTT. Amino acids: CASSENSYNSPLHF.

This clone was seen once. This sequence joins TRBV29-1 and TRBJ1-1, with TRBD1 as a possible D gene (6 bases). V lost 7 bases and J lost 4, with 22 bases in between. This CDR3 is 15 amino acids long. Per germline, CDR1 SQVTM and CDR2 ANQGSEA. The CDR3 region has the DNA TGCAGCGGGGGGGCCTTAGGGGGGCGCTCCACTGAAGCTTTCTTT. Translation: CSGGALGGRSTEAFF. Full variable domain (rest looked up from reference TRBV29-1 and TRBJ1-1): SAVISQKPSRDICQRGTSLTIQCQVDSQVTMMFWYRQQPGQSLTLIATANQGSEATYESGFVIDKFPISRPNLTFSTLTVSNMSPEDSSIYLCSGGALGGRSTEAFFGQGTRLTVV.

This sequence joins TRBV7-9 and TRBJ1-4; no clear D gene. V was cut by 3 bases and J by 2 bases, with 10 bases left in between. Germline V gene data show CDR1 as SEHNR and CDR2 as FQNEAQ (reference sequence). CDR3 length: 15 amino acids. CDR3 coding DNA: TGTGCCAGCAGCTTGAAGGAGTGGACTAATGAAAAACTGTTTTTT. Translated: CASSLKEWTNEKLFF.

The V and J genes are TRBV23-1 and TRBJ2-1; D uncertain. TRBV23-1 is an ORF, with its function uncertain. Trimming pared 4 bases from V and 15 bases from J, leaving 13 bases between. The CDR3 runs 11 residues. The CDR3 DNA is TGCGCCAGCAGTCTGACTCCTTACGGGTTCTTC. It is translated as CASSLTPYGFF.

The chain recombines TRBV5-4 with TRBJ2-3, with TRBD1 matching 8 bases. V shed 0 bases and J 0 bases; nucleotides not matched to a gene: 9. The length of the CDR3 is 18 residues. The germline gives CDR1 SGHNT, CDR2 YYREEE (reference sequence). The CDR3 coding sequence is TGTGCCAGCAGCTTGGCCGGACAGGGCGGATCTAGCACAGATACGCAGTATTTT. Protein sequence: CASSLAGQGGSSTDTQYF. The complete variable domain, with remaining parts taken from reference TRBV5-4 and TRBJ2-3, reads ETGVTQSPTHLIKTRGQQVTLRCSSQSGHNTVSWYQQALGQGPQFIFQYYREEENGRGNFPPRFSGLQFPNYSSELNVNALELDDSALYLCASSLAGQGGSSTDTQYFGPGTRLTVL.

CDR3 in amino acids: CATSRDGGVTDTQYF. DNA for the CDR3: TGTGCCACCAGCAGAGATGGCGGGGTTACAGATACGCAGTATTTT. V gene TRBV15 combines with J gene TRBJ2-3; D is perhaps TRBD2 (6 bases). CDR1 and CDR2 (germline): LNHNV, YYDKDF (reference sequence). The V end was cut by 0 bases, the J end by 3 bases, with 10 bases between. The CDR3 runs 15 residues.

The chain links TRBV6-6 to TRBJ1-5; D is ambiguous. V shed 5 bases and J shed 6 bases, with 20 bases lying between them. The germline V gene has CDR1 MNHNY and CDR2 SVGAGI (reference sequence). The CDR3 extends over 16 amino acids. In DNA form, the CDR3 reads TGTGCCAGCAGTCCACGGACGGGAGTGGAGGGTCAGCCCCAGCATTTT. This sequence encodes CASSPRTGVEGQPQHF.

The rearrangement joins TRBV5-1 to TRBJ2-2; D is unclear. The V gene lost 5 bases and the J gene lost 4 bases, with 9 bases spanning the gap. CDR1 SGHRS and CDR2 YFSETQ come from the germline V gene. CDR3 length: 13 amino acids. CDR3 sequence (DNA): TGCGCCAGCAGTTTCGACATCACCGGGGAGCTGTTTTTT. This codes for CASSFDITGELFF.

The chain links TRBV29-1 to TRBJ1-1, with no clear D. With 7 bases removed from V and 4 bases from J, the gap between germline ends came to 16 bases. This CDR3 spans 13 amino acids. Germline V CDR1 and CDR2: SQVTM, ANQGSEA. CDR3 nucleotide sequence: TGCAGCGCCGCCGCCCCGGAGGTCACTGAAGCTTTCTTT. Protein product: CSAAAPEVTEAFF.

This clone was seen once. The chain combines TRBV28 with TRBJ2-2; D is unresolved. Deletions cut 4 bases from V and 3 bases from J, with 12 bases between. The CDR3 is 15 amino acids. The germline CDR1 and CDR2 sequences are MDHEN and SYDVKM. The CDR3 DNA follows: TGTGCCAGCAGTTCCCTCCCGGTAGACACCGGGGAGCTGTTTTTT. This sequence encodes CASSSLPVDTGELFF.

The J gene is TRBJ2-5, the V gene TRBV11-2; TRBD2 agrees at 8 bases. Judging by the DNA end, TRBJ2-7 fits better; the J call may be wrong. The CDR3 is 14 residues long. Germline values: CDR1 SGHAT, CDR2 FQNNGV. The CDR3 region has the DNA TGTGCCAGCAGACCAAGGCGGGGGGACTACGAGCAGTACTTC. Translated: CASRPRRGDYEQYF.

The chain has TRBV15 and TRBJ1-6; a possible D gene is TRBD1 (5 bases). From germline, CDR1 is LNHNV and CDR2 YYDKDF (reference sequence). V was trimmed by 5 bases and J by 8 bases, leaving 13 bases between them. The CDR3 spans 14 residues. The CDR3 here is CATSGRVADSPLHF. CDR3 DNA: TGTGCCACCAGCGGCAGGGTCGCGGATTCACCCCTCCACTTT.

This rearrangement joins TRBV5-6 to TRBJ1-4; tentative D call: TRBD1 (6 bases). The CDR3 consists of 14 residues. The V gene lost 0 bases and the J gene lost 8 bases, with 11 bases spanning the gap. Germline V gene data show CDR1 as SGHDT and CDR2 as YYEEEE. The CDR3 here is CASSLAGVEEKLFF. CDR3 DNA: TGTGCCAGCAGCTTGGCAGGGGTGGAGGAAAAACTGTTTTTT.

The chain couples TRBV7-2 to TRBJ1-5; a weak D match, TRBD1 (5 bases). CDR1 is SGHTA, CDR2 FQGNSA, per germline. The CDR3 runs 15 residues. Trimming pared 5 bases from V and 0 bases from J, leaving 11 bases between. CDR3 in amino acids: CASSPEGYSNQPQHF. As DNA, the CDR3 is TGTGCCAGCAGCCCCGAGGGGTATAGCAATCAGCCCCAGCATTTT.

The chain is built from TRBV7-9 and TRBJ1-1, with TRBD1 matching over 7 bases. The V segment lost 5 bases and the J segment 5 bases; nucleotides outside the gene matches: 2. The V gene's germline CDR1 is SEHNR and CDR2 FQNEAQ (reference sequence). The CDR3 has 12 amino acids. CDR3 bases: TGTGCCAGCAGCCAACAGGGGACTGAAGCTTTCTTT. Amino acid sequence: CASSQQGTEAFF. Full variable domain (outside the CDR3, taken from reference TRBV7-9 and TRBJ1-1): DTGVSQNPRHKITKRGQNVTFRCDPISEHNRLYWYRQTLGQGPEFLTYFQNEAQLEKSRLLSDRFSAERPKGSFSTLEIQRTEQGDSAMYLCASSQQGTEAFFGQGTRLTVV.

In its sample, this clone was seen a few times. CDR3 nucleotides: TGCGCCAGCAGCCCCCCCGGACAGGGGGTAAGAAAACTGTTTTTT. This translates into CASSPPGQGVRKLFF. The chain has TRBV4-3 and TRBJ1-4; the match to TRBD1 covers 10 bases. The CDR3 is made up of 15 amino acids. With 4 bases clipped from V and 10 bases from J, the junction kept 9 bases outside the gene matches. Germline values: CDR1 LGHNA, CDR2 YSLEER.

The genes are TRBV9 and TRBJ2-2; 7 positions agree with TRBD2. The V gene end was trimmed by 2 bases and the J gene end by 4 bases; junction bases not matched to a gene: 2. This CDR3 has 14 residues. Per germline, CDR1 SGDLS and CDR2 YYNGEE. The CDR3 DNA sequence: TGTGCCAGCAGCGTGACTAGCCTCACCGGGGAGCTGTTTTTT. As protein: CASSVTSLTGELFF. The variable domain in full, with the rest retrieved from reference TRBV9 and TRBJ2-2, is DSGVTQTPKHLITATGQRVTLRCSPRSGDLSVYWYQQSLDQGLQFLIQYYNGEERAKGNILERFSAQQFPDLHSELNLSSLELGDSALYFCASSVTSLTGELFFGEGSRLTVL.

CDR3 residues: CASSLSGSHYEQYF. CDR3 nucleotide sequence: TGCGCCAGCAGCTTATCAGGAAGCCACTACGAGCAGTACTTC. The chain employs TRBV5-1 and TRBJ2-7; D is ambiguous. This CDR3 comprises 14 residues. Germline V gene lookup returns CDR1 SGHRS and CDR2 YFSETQ. Deletions cut 2 bases from V and 3 bases from J, with 12 bases between.

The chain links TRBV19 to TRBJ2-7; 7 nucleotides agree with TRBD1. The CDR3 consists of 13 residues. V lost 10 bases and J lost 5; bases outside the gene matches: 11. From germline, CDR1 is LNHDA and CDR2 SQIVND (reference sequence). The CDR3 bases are TGTGCCACCACCCCCCGACAGGGCCACGAGCAGTACTTC. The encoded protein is CATTPRQGHEQYF.

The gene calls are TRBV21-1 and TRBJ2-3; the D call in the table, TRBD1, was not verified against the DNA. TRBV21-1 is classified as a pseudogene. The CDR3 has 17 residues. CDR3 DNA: TGTGCCAGCAGCAAAGACGGACAGGGAGGTTACACAGATACGCAGTATTTT. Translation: CASSKDGQGGYTDTQYF.

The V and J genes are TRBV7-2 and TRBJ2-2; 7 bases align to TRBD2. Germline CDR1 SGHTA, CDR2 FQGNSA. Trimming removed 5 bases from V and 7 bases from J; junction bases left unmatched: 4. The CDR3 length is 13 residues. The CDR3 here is CASSREVHGELFF. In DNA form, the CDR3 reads TGTGCCAGCAGCCGGGAGGTGCACGGGGAGCTGTTTTTT.

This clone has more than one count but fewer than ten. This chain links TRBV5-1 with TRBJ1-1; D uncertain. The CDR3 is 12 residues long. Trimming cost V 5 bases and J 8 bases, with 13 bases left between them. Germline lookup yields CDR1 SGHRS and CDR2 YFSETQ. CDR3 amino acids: CASRVAQAEAFF. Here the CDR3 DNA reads TGCGCCAGCAGGGTGGCCCAGGCAGAAGCTTTCTTT.

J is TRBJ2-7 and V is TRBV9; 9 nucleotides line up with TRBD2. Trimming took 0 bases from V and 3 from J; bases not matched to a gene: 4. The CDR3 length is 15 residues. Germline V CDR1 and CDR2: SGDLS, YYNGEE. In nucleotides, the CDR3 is TGTGCCAGCAGCGTAGAGTCTAGCGGGATCTACGAGCAGTACTTC. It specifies CASSVESSGIYEQYF.

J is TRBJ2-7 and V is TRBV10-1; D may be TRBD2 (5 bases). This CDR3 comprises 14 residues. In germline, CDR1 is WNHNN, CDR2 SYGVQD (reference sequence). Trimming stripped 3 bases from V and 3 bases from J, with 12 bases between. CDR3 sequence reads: CASSDPPGYYEQYF. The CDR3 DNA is TGCGCCAGCAGTGACCCCCCGGGGTACTACGAGCAGTACTTC.

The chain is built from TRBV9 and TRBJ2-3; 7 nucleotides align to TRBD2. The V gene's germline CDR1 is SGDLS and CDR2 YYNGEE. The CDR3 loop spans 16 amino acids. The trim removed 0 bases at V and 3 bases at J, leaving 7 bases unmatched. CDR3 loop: CASSVVAGGETDTQYF. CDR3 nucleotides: TGTGCCAGCAGCGTAGTTGCTGGGGGGGAGACAGATACGCAGTATTTT.

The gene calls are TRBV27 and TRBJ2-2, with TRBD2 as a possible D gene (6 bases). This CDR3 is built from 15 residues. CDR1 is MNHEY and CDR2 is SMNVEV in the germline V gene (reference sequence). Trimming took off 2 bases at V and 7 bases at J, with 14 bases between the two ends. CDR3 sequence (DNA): TGTGCCAGCAGTTTAGGGGCGGGGCCGAACGGGGAGCTGTTTTTT. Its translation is CASSLGAGPNGELFF.

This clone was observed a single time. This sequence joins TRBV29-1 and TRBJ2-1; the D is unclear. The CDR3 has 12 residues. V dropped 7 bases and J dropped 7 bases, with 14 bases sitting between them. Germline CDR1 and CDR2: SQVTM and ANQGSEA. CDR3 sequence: CSADGLGNEQFF. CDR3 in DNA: TGCAGCGCTGACGGTTTAGGGAATGAGCAGTTCTTC.

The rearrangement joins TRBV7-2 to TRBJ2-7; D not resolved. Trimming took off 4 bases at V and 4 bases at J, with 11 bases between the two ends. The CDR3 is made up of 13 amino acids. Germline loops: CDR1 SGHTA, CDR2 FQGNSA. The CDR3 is CASSSYTDYEQYF. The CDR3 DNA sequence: TGTGCCAGCAGCTCCTACACCGATTACGAGCAGTACTTC.

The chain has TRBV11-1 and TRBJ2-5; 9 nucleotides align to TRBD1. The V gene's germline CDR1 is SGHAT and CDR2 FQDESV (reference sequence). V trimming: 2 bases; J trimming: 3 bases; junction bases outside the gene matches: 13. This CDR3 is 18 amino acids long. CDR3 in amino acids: CASSLSELGTGLEETQYF. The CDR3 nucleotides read TGTGCCAGCAGCTTATCAGAATTAGGGACAGGGCTAGAAGAGACCCAGTACTTC. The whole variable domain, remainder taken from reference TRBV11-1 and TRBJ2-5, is EAEVAQSPRYKITEKSQAVAFWCDPISGHATLYWYRQILGQGPELLVQFQDESVVDDSQLPKDRFSAERLKGVDSTLKIQPAELGDSAMYLCASSLSELGTGLEETQYFGPGTRLLVL.

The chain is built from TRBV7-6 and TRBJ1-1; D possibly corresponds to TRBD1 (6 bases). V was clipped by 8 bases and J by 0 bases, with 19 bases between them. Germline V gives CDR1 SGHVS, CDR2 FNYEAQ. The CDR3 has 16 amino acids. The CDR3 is CASSLGGVTLNTEAFF. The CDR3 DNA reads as TGTGCCAGCTCTTTAGGGGGGGTTACATTGAACACTGAAGCTTTCTTT.